These 2 T cell receptor beta chains originate from one sample sequenced in a study of cytomegalovirus exposure and HLA in healthy donors. PCR amplification relied on 60 Vbeta primers (plus 13 Jbeta primers). TCRdb keeps only in-frame clones here, not all; method: immunoSEQ multiplex PCR. The sample contains some 150,000 clones, approximately 87% of which appear only once. Sequencing was performed on PBMCs. The origin of the receptors is a man aged 35 to 55 in good health and CMV-seronegative.

The chain recombines TRBV10-3 with TRBJ2-3, with D tentatively TRBD2 (7 bases). Trimming stripped 4 bases from V and 1 base from J, with 24 bases between. Germline loops: CDR1 ENHRY, CDR2 SYGVKD. The CDR3 spans 19 residues. CDR3 region: CAISAKRPGGGAGTDTQYF. DNA of the CDR3: TGTGCCATCAGTGCGAAGAGACCTGGGGGGGGCGCGGGCACAGATACGCAGTATTTT.

This chain joins TRBV6-1 and TRBJ2-1, with D tentatively TRBD2 (5 bases). V dropped 3 bases and J dropped 5 bases, with 8 bases sitting between them. The CDR3 runs to 13 residues. Germline lookup yields CDR1 MNHNS and CDR2 SASEGT. The CDR3 loop reads CASSDLGDNEQFF. CDR3 in DNA: TGTGCCAGCAGTGATCTGGGAGACAATGAGCAGTTCTTC.